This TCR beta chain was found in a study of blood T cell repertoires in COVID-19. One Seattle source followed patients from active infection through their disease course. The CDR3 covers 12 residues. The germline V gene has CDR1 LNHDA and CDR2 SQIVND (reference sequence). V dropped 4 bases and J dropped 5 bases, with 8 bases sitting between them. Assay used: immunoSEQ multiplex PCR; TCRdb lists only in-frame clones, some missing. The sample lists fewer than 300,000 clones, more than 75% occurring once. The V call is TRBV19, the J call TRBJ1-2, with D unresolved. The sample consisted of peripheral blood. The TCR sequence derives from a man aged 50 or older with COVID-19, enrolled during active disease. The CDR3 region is CASSTPEYGYTF. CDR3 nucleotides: TGTGCCAGTAGTACGCCCGAGTATGGCTACACCTTC.